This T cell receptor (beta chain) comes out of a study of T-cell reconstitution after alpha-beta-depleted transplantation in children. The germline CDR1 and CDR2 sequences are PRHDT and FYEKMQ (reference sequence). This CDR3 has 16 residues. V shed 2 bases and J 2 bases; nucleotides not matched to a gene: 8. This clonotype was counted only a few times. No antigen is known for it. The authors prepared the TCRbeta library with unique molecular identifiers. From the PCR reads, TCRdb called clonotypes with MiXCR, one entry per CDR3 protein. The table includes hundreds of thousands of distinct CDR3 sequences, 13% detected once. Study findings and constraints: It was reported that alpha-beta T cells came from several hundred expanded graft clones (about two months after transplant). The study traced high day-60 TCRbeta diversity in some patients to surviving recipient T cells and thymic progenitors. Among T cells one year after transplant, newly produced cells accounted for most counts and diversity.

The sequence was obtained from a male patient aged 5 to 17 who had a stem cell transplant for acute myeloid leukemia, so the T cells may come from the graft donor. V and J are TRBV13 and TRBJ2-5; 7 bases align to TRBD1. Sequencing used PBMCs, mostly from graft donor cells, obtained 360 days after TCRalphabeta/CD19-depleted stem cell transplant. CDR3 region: CASSLRARQGQETQYF. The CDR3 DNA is TGTGCCAGCAGCTTACGGGCCAGACAGGGACAAGAGACCCAGTACTTC.